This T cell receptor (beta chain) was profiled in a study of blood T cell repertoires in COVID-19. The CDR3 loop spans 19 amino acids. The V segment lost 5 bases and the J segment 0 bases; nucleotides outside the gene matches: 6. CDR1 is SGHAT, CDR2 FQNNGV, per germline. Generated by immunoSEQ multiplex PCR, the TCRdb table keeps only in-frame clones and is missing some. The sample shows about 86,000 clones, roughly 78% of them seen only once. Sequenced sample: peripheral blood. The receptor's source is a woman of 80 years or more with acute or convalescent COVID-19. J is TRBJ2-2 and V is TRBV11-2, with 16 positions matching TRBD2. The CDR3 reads CASSVTGTSGRANTGELFF. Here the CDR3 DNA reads TGTGCCAGCAGCGTGACCGGGACTAGCGGGAGGGCGAACACCGGGGAGCTGTTTTTT.